The T cell receptor beta chain described here comes from a study of blood T cell repertoires in COVID-19. For the study at large: Material from acute and convalescent COVID-19 was sourced from the United States, Italy and Spain. T cells, B-cell-depleted T cells, or PBMCs provided the cDNA or gDNA that served as material.

The CDR3 is 16 amino acids. Seattle patient enrollment occurred during active infection, with longitudinal follow-up thereafter. Profiled with immunoSEQ multiplex PCR; TCRdb holds only in-frame clones, not every one. Of some 500,000 clones in the sample, 85% to 90% were seen once. Sequenced: peripheral blood. The TCR sequence derives from a woman aged 45-65 years with COVID-19, enrolled during active disease. The chain is built from TRBV21-1 and TRBJ2-5; the table calls TRBD1, which could not be checked here. TRBV21-1 is annotated as a pseudogene. The CDR3 DNA reads as TGTGCCAGCAGCACCCCGACTGACAGGGACGGAGAGACCCAGTACTTC. This gives the protein CASSTPTDRDGETQYF.